The rows below give T cell receptor beta chains drawn from one sample of a study of shared clonotypes between healthy human individuals. TCRdb's table, derived via immunoSEQ multiplex PCR, lists solely in-frame clones and lacks some. The sample shows about 2.1 million clones, 93% of them seen only once. Sample: naive CD8+ T cells from PBMCs. These receptors were collected from a man aged 18 to 29 in good health. Some clones in this sample may be carry-over from other donors' samples. Both conserved end residues are part of each CDR3. The D gene is left open where the match is weak. Expanded clones are given a class, and other clones once, few, many or no size at all.

>-|TRBJ1-4|TRBV10-3|-
TGTGCCATCAGTGAGTACGGCGGGGCGCGAGGAACTAATGAAAAACTGTTTTTT
CAISEYGGARGTNEKLFF
>-|TRBJ2-2|TRBV2|-
TGTGCCCAATTGGGTAGCCTTGACGGGGAGCTGTTTTTT
CAQLGSLDGELFF
>-|TRBJ2-2|TRBV25-1|-
TGTGCCAGCAGTGAATTACAGGCCACCGGGGAGCTGTTTTTT
CASSELQATGELFF
>-|TRBJ2-7|TRBV7-8|-
TGTGCCAGCAGCTACCCCCGGGACAACCGCTCCTACGAGCAGTACTTC
CASSYPRDNRSYEQYF
>-|TRBJ2-1|TRBV7-9|-
TGTGCCAGCAGCCGAAGCAGCTGGGGGAAGGGCTCCTACAATGAGCAGTTCTTC
CASSRSSWGKGSYNEQFF
>-|TRBJ2-7|TRBV27|-
TGTGCCAGCAGTTTCTCTGCCCCCCTCGTCTACGAGCAGTACTTC
CASSFSAPLVYEQYF
>-|TRBJ1-1|TRBV30|-
TGTGCCTGGAGTCGAAACCCACGGGGTGTTACTGAAGCTTTCTTT
CAWSRNPRGVTEAFF
>-|TRBJ2-1|TRBV15|TRBD2
TGTGCCACCAGCAGGGCTAGCGGGAGCTATGAGCAGTTCTTC
CATSRASGSYEQFF
>-|TRBJ2-7|TRBV28|-
TGTGCCAGCACATCCCGGGCCCCAAGGAGGTACGAGCAGTACTTC
CASTSRAPRRYEQYF
>-|TRBJ2-1|TRBV7-3|-
TGTGCCAGCAGCTTAACCGGCGGGATAACCTACAATGAGCAGTTCTTC
CASSLTGGITYNEQFF
>-|TRBJ2-2|TRBV4-1|-
TGCGCCAGCAGCCCAGCGACTCACAACGGGGTGGGGACCGGGGAGCTGTTTTTT
CASSPATHNGVGTGELFF
>-|TRBJ2-1|TRBV5-1|TRBD2
TGCGCCAGCAGCTTGGCCGGGCTAGCGGGAGTGGGTGAGCAGTTCTTC
CASSLAGLAGVGEQFF
>-|TRBJ2-7|TRBV15|TRBD2
TGTGCCACCGGGGAGGGGTCTGGCTACGAGCAGTACTTC
CATGEGSGYEQYF
>-|TRBJ1-5|TRBV10-2|TRBD1
TGCGCCAGCAGAACCAGGGGGGATCAGCCCCAGCATTTT
CASRTRGDQPQHF
>-|TRBJ1-5|TRBV27|-
TGTGCCAGCAGTTTCACGGGGACCAATCAGCCCCAGCATTTT
CASSFTGTNQPQHF
>-|TRBJ1-1|TRBV27|-
TGTGCCAGCAGTTGGGTGGCGAACACTGAAGCTTTCTTT
CASSWVANTEAFF
>-|TRBJ1-1|TRBV28|TRBD1
TGTGCCAGCAGTTGGTACAGGGGTTTGAACACTGAAGCTTTCTTT
CASSWYRGLNTEAFF
>-|TRBJ2-3|TRBV27|TRBD2
TGTGCCAGCAGTGTGGGACTAGCGGGGAGCACAGATACGCAGTATTTT
CASSVGLAGSTDTQYF
>-|TRBJ2-5|TRBV6-1|TRBD1
TGTGCCAGCATTATGACAGGGCCCCAAGAGACCCAGTACTTC
CASIMTGPQETQYF
>once|TRBJ2-1|TRBV21-1|-
TGTGCCAGCAGCAAAGGCGGGACAGGGGAGTTCTTC
CASSKGGTGEFF
>-|TRBJ2-7|TRBV7-2|TRBD1
TGTGCCAGCAGCACGAGGGACAGGCCTACCTACGAGCAGTACTTC
CASSTRDRPTYEQYF
>-|TRBJ1-1|TRBV11-1|-
TGTGCCAGCAGCTTATTCCAGGGGTCCGGAGCTTTCTTT
CASSLFQGSGAFF
>-|TRBJ1-2|TRBV6-1|-
TGTGCCAGCAGTGAATCGGGAGGGCCGATATATGGCTACACCTTC
CASSESGGPIYGYTF
>-|TRBJ2-7|TRBV28|TRBD2
TGTGCCAGCAGTTTATGGCCGCACTCCGGGACTAGCGGGAGAACAGACGAGCAGTACTTC
CASSLWPHSGTSGRTDEQYF
>once|TRBJ2-3|TRBV27|TRBD2
TGTGCCAGCAGTTTACTTACCCCAACCAGCGGGAGGGTCCCCAAAGATACGCAGTATTTT
CASSLLTPTSGRVPKDTQYF
>-|TRBJ2-3|TRBV5-4|-
TGTGCCAGCAGCTTGGGGCCCTACTACTCTAGCACAGATACGCAGTATTTT
CASSLGPYYSSTDTQYF
>few|TRBJ2-2|TRBV5-6|-
TGTGCCAGCAGCTTGGGCGGAAACACCGGGGAGCTGTTTTTT
CASSLGGNTGELFF
>-|TRBJ2-7|TRBV27|-
TGTGCCAGCAGTTTGGGGATTTTCTACGAGCAGTACTTC
CASSLGIFYEQYF
>once|TRBJ2-5|TRBV7-9|TRBD2
TGTGCCAGCAGCTCCCCCGTAGCGGGATCGGAGACCCAGTACTTC
CASSSPVAGSETQYF
>-|TRBJ2-1|TRBV13|-
TGTGCCAGCAGCTTAGGGCAGAGCAATGAGCAGTTCTTC
CASSLGQSNEQFF
>-|TRBJ2-7|TRBV5-5|-
TGTGCCAGCAGCTTGGTGGACAGACTGGGGTCCTACGAGCAGTACTTC
CASSLVDRLGSYEQYF
>-|TRBJ2-7|TRBV28|-
TGTGCCAGCAGTTTACACAGGTCAAGCGAGCAGTACTTC
CASSLHRSSEQYF
>-|TRBJ1-5|TRBV4-3|TRBD1
TGCGCCAGCAGCCAAGGGACAGGGGGCGCAGAGCCCCAGCATTTT
CASSQGTGGAEPQHF
>-|TRBJ2-5|TRBV6-5|TRBD1
TGTGCCACTATAGACAGGGAACAAGAGACCCAGTACTTC
CATIDREQETQYF
>once|TRBJ2-7|TRBV27|-
TGTGCCAGCAGTCCGGGGGCCTACGAGCAGTACTTC
CASSPGAYEQYF
>once|TRBJ1-2|TRBV28|TRBD1
TGTGCCAGCAGTTTATGGCTACAGGGGGGACATGGCTACACCTTC
CASSLWLQGGHGYTF
>-|TRBJ2-5|TRBV15|-
TGTGCCACCAGCAATTCTCGGGGGCCGACAGAGACCCAGTACTTC
CATSNSRGPTETQYF
>-|TRBJ2-1|TRBV7-2|-
TGTGCCAGCAGCTTACCCGGCGGGACGACCTACAATGAGCAGTTCTTC
CASSLPGGTTYNEQFF
>-|TRBJ2-1|TRBV10-3|-
TGTGCCATCAGTTCCCCCGACAGCTACAATGAGCAGTTCTTC
CAISSPDSYNEQFF
>-|TRBJ1-1|TRBV27|-
TGTGCCAGCAGTTTTGGAAGTGGCACTGAAGCTTTCTTT
CASSFGSGTEAFF
>-|TRBJ2-3|TRBV7-6|TRBD1
TGTGCCAGCAGCTTAGCCTACCAGGGGGCGAGGGGAAATACGCAGTATTTT
CASSLAYQGARGNTQYF
>-|TRBJ2-1|TRBV10-3|-
TGTGCCATCAAGAGGGAAGGCTCCTACAATGAGCAGTTCTTC
CAIKREGSYNEQFF
>-|TRBJ2-5|TRBV4-1|TRBD2
TGCGCCAGCAGCCTCGCGGGAGGGCCGAGAGAGACCCAGTACTTC
CASSLAGGPRETQYF
>-|TRBJ1-1|TRBV28|-
TGTGCCAGCAGTTTTTCTGAGGGCACTGAAGCTTTCTTT
CASSFSEGTEAFF
>-|TRBJ2-7|TRBV13|-
TGTGCCAGCAGCTTCACCGGGGGGCCCTACGAGCAGTACTTC
CASSFTGGPYEQYF
>-|TRBJ2-2|TRBV27|-
TGTGCCAGCAGTTTATGGGGTACCAACACCGGGGAGCTGTTTTTT
CASSLWGTNTGELFF
>-|TRBJ2-7|TRBV19|TRBD2
TGTGCCAGTAGTATGGGACTAGCGGGACGCGAGCAGTACTTC
CASSMGLAGREQYF